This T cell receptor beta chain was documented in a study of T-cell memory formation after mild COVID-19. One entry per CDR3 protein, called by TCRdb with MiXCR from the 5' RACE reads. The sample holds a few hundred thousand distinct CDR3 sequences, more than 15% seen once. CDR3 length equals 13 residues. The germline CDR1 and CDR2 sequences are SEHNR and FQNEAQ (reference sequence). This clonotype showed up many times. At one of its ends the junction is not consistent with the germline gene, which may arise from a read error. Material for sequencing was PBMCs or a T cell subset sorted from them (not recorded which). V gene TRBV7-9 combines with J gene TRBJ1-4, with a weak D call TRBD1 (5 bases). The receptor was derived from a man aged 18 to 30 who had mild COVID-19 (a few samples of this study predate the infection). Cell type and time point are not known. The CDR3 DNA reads TGTGCCAGCAGCCCCCAAGGGTCCTCTCGGGGGTATTTT. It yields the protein CASSPQGSSRGYF.